Listed here are 27 T cell receptor beta chains from one sample, sequenced in a study of CD8 T cells in ankylosing spondylitis listed by TCRdb under 2017. Findings and caveats that apply to the study as a whole: Blood from ankylosing spondylitis patients appeared to be characterized by a TCR beta motif made up of fewer than ten highly homologous amino acid variants.

Antigens of these TCRs are unknown. Library generation was performed with 5' RACE. The sample was run on an Illumina HiSeq 2500. TCRdb's own reprocessing of the public reads used fastp at Q25 and MiXCR and kept productive beta chains. When rows share a CDR3 protein, they turn into one entry using the most common DNA and genes. The sample has 800,000 to 900,000 distinct CDR3 sequences on record, 12% of them singletons. Of the sample, more than 0.5% is held by the ten largest clones. Sequencing was carried out using blood, either unsorted or a sorted T cell fraction (not recorded which). The source is a male donor with ankylosing spondylitis.

This clonotype was counted ten times or more. This chain links TRBV20-1 with TRBJ2-7; D might be TRBD1 (7 bases). The CDR3 is 16 amino acids. Between the trimmed V and J ends, which lost 0 bases and 2 bases, there was a span of 17 bases. Per germline, CDR1 DFQATT and CDR2 SNEGSKA (reference sequence). Here the CDR3 DNA reads TGCAGTGCTAGAGACGGACAGGACGGGGGTACCTACGAGCAGTACTTC. Its translation is CSARDGQDGGTYEQYF.

This clonotype was recorded a few times. This sequence joins TRBV7-2 and TRBJ1-1; D remains ambiguous. This CDR3 has 15 amino acids. V was clipped by 4 bases and J by 6 bases, with 18 bases between them. Germline lookup yields CDR1 SGHTA and CDR2 FQGNSA. The CDR3 region is CASSSSLGPLSEAFF. Here the CDR3 DNA reads TGTGCCAGCAGCTCCTCCTTAGGACCCCTCTCTGAAGCTTTCTTT.

This clonotype was observed a few times. The V call is TRBV6-1, the J call TRBJ1-6; D is unresolved. CDR1 and CDR2 (germline): MNHNS, SASEGT. The germline V and J ends were trimmed by 6 bases and 7 bases, with 13 bases remaining between them. This CDR3 is 14 amino acids long. The chain's CDR3 is CASRSGGRNSPLHF. In nucleotides, the CDR3 is TGTGCCAGCAGATCCGGCGGAAGAAATTCACCCCTCCACTTT.

V usage is TRBV20-1 and J usage is TRBJ2-1; 8 bases fit TRBD2. Germline V CDR1 and CDR2: DFQATT, SNEGSKA (reference sequence). The CDR3 runs 13 residues. V lost 3 bases and J lost 7; bases outside the gene matches: 5. The CDR3 loop is CSARAGGINEQFF. Here the CDR3 DNA reads TGCAGTGCTAGGGCGGGAGGCATAAATGAGCAGTTCTTC.

Many counts were recorded for this clonotype. This chain joins TRBV6-5 and TRBJ1-6; D might be TRBD1 (6 bases). Germline loops: CDR1 MNHEY, CDR2 SVGAGI. The V end was cut by 1 base, the J end by 10 bases, with 20 bases between. The CDR3 is made up of 17 amino acids. The CDR3 DNA follows: TGTGCCAGCAGTTACTACATAAGGGCAGGGGAGTACTCACCCCTCCACTTT. Its translation: CASSYYIRAGEYSPLHF.

This clonotype was found a few times. The chain combines TRBV20-1 with TRBJ1-2, with D possibly being TRBD1 (6 bases). CDR1 and CDR2 (germline): DFQATT, SNEGSKA (reference sequence). Trimming removed 5 bases at V and 2 bases at J, with 15 bases between. CDR3 length equals 14 residues. As DNA, the CDR3 is TGCAGTGCTCAGTCGGGGCAGGGGAACTATGGCTACACCTTC. Amino acids: CSAQSGQGNYGYTF.

This clonotype was observed a few times. The chain is built from TRBV28 and TRBJ2-7, with TRBD1 matching over 9 bases. The CDR3 consists of 15 residues. With 6 bases clipped from V and 5 bases from J, the junction kept 11 bases outside the gene matches. Germline CDR1 is MDHEN and CDR2 is SYDVKM. The CDR3, as DNA: TGTGCCAGCAGGTCTCCCGGGACAGGGAAGCACGAGCAGTACTTC. This gives the protein CASRSPGTGKHEQYF.

CDR3 in DNA: TGTGCCAGCAGTTCGATCGACAGTATGGGCTACGAGCAGTACTTC. Residues: CASSSIDSMGYEQYF. The V and J genes are TRBV6-2 or TRBV6-3 and TRBJ2-7; perhaps TRBD1 as D (5 bases). This CDR3 is 15 amino acids long. The V end was cut by 4 bases, the J end by 3 bases, with 16 bases between. Germline loops: CDR1 MNHEY, CDR2 SVGEGT.

V is TRBV20-1 and J is TRBJ2-2; possible D gene TRBD2, 5 bases. Germline loops: CDR1 DFQATT, CDR2 SNEGSKA (reference sequence). The CDR3 is 12 residues long. Trimming stripped 5 bases from V and 1 base from J, with 5 bases between. The CDR3 spells CSARENTGELFF. As DNA, the CDR3 is TGCAGTGCTCGGGAGAACACCGGGGAGCTGTTTTTT.

The V call is TRBV5-1, the J call TRBJ2-5; 7 nucleotides agree with TRBD1. The V gene's germline CDR1 is SGHRS and CDR2 YFSETQ. The V gene end was trimmed by 7 bases and the J gene end by 1 base; junction bases not matched to a gene: 4. CDR3 size: 13 residues. The CDR3 here is CASFRDSQETQYF. Here the CDR3 DNA reads TGCGCCAGCTTCCGGGACAGCCAAGAGACCCAGTACTTC.

The J gene is TRBJ2-2, the V gene TRBV12-5, with D possibly matching TRBD2 (5 bases). This CDR3 has 12 amino acids. The germline gives CDR1 LGHNT, CDR2 FRNRAP. V was pared by 5 bases and J by 5 bases, with 6 bases between. CDR3 DNA: TGTGCTAGTGGTCCGGGGACCGGGGAGCTGTTTTTT. Translated, it gives CASGPGTGELFF.

This clonotype was seen a few times. V is TRBV11-2 and J is TRBJ2-1; D might be TRBD2 (5 bases). The CDR3 length is 13 residues. V lost 5 bases and J 12 bases, leaving 17 bases between the germline ends. In germline, CDR1 is SGHAT, CDR2 FQNNGV. The CDR3 loop is CASSPGSGGSQFF. The DNA of the CDR3 is TGTGCCAGCAGCCCCGGGTCAGGAGGTTCGCAGTTCTTC.

This clonotype occurred a few times. This chain connects TRBV10-3 to TRBJ2-7; D uncertain. Germline V lookup: CDR1 ENHRY, CDR2 SYGVKD. This CDR3 has 14 residues. The V end lost 6 bases, the J end lost 4 bases, and 16 bases lay between the germline ends. In nucleotides, the CDR3 is TGTGCCATCAGCGCGAGAGGCCCTTTGTACGAGCAGTACTTC. Its translation: CAISARGPLYEQYF.

This clonotype was observed a few times. This chain links TRBV29-1 with TRBJ2-2, with D perhaps given as TRBD1 or TRBD2 (5 bases each). Germline lookup yields CDR1 SQVTM and CDR2 ANQGSEA. V lost 6 bases, J lost 5 bases, and 16 bases lay in between. This CDR3 spans 14 amino acids. CDR3 sequence reads: CSVLGRHKTGELFF. DNA of the CDR3: TGCAGCGTCTTGGGACGTCACAAAACCGGGGAGCTGTTTTTT.

At least ten counts were recorded for this clonotype. This chain uses TRBV12-3 or TRBV12-4 with TRBJ1-2; TRBD1 aligns across 8 bases. The CDR3 has 13 residues. Unmatched junction bases numbered 8, after V lost 10 bases and J lost 4 bases. The DNA for the CDR3 is TGTGCCACGTCACAGGGGGTGGGCTATGGCTACACCTTC. Its translation: CATSQGVGYGYTF.

This clonotype was counted many times. CDR3 sequence (DNA): TGTGCCACATACAGGGGCCCCTATGGCTACACCTTC. Its protein product is CATYRGPYGYTF. The J gene is TRBJ1-2, the V gene TRBV6-5; 7 bases line up with TRBD1. The CDR3 has 12 residues. Germline trimming cut 10 bases from V and 4 bases from J; bases unmatched to any gene: 6. Germline V gene sequence: CDR1 MNHEY, CDR2 SVGAGI.

The rearrangement joins TRBV6-2 or TRBV6-3 to TRBJ2-3; no reliable D call. With 10 bases removed from V and 0 bases from J, the gap between germline ends came to 11 bases. Germline assignment: CDR1 MNHEY and CDR2 SVGEGT. The CDR3 sequence is 13 residues long. In DNA form, the CDR3 reads TGTGCCAACGGAGCTTATAGCACAGATACGCAGTATTTT. It encodes CANGAYSTDTQYF.

The rearrangement joins TRBV5-1 to TRBJ1-2; D perhaps matches TRBD1 (5 bases). The CDR3 has 14 amino acids. CDR1 and CDR2 (germline): SGHRS, YFSETQ. Trimming removed 4 bases from V and 3 bases from J, with 13 bases in between. The CDR3 sequence is CASSPRDGDYGYTF. CDR3 coding DNA: TGCGCCAGCAGCCCGAGGGACGGGGACTATGGCTACACCTTC.

The rearrangement joins TRBV7-8 to TRBJ1-4; D possibly corresponds to TRBD1 (5 bases). Germline V gives CDR1 SGHVS, CDR2 FQNEAQ. This CDR3 has 13 amino acids. Trimming shortened V by 1 base and J by 6 bases, and 6 bases separated the two germline ends. CDR3 coding DNA: TGTGCCAGCAGCTTAGACAGGCATGAAAAACTGTTTTTT. Its translation is CASSLDRHEKLFF.

At least ten counts were recorded for this clonotype. This chain links TRBV29-1 with TRBJ2-5; TRBD2 might be the D (6 bases). Germline V gene data show CDR1 as SQVTM and CDR2 as ANQGSEA. The CDR3 totals 13 residues. Trimming took 3 bases from V and 4 from J, leaving 12 bases between them. The CDR3 protein is CSVDLDYLETQYF. The DNA of the CDR3 is TGCAGCGTTGATTTGGACTACCTAGAGACCCAGTACTTC.

The V call is TRBV6-2 or TRBV6-3, the J call TRBJ2-7; D remains ambiguous. The CDR3 sequence is 15 residues long. Germline V lookup: CDR1 MNHEY, CDR2 SVGEGT. The V end was cut by 2 bases, the J end by 2 bases, with 13 bases between. The DNA for the CDR3 is TGTGCCAGCAGTTACATTGGCCAGATCACCTACGAGCAGTACTTC. Protein product: CASSYIGQITYEQYF.

There are a few counts of this clonotype. The rearrangement links TRBV10-2 to TRBJ1-1; no definite D call. Trimming stripped 6 bases from V and 3 bases from J, with 5 bases between. The CDR3 covers 11 residues. Germline values: CDR1 WSHSY, CDR2 SAAADI. CDR3 sequence: CASRVDTEAFF. The CDR3, as DNA: TGCGCCAGCAGGGTTGACACTGAAGCTTTCTTT.

The gene calls are TRBV6-2 or TRBV6-3 and TRBJ2-2; D might be TRBD1 (5 bases). Germline loops: CDR1 MNHEY, CDR2 SVGEGT. This CDR3 is 19 amino acids long. Trimming shortened V by 6 bases and J by 5 bases, and 28 bases separated the two germline ends. The CDR3 DNA reads as TGTGCCAGCAGCCGGGTCAAGTATCGGATCAATAGGGGAACCGGGGAGCTGTTTTTT. It is translated as CASSRVKYRINRGTGELFF.

At least ten counts were recorded for this clonotype. J is TRBJ2-3 and V is TRBV20-1; 8 bases align to TRBD2. Germline V lookup: CDR1 DFQATT, CDR2 SNEGSKA (reference sequence). Losses at the gene ends were 1 base for V and 1 base for J; bases not matched to a gene: 13. This CDR3 contains 18 residues. CDR3 DNA: TGCAGTGCTAGAGCCCTCGGTCGACTAGCGACTGGCACAGATACGCAGTATTTT. Amino acid sequence: CSARALGRLATGTDTQYF.

This clonotype was seen ten or more times. The chain has TRBV6-2 or TRBV6-3 and TRBJ1-1; 10 bases agree with TRBD1. CDR3 length: 16 amino acids. V shed 5 bases, J shed 4 bases, and the junction held 10 bases outside the gene matches. Per the germline V gene, CDR1 is MNHEY and CDR2 is SVGEGT. The CDR3, as DNA: TGTGCCAGCAGTCGTCCCGGGACAGGGGCCAGCACTGAAGCTTTCTTT. Translated, it gives CASSRPGTGASTEAFF.

This clonotype was seen only a few times. CDR3 protein: CASSPDRDSPLHF. In DNA, the CDR3 is TGTGCCAGCAGCCCGGACAGAGATTCACCCCTCCACTTT. J is TRBJ1-6 and V is TRBV5-6; D possibly corresponds to TRBD1 (6 bases). CDR1 SGHDT and CDR2 YYEEEE come from the germline V gene. V was clipped by 4 bases and J by 8 bases, with 10 bases between them. This CDR3 is 13 amino acids long.

This clonotype was recorded once. This chain joins TRBV6-2 or TRBV6-3 and TRBJ2-3; possible D gene TRBD2, 5 bases. CDR3 length: 16 amino acids. Germline values: CDR1 MNHEY, CDR2 SVGEGT. Trimming stripped 2 bases from V and 2 bases from J, with 14 bases between. CDR3 sequence reads: CASSYPRRGNTDTQYF. CDR3 bases: TGTGCCAGCAGTTACCCACGACGGGGAAACACAGATACGCAGTATTTT.